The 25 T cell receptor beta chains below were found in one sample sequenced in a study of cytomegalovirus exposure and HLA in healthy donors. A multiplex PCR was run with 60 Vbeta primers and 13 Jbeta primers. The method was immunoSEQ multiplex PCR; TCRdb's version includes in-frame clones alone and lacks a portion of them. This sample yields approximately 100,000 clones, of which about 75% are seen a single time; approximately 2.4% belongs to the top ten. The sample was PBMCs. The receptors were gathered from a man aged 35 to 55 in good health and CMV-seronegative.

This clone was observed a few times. CDR3 coding DNA: TGTGCCAGCAGCTATGAGCGGGGGGGCACCGGGGAGCTGTTTTTT. Protein sequence: CASSYERGGTGELFF. This rearrangement joins TRBV7-2 to TRBJ2-2, with 10 bases that match TRBD2. Germline lookup yields CDR1 SGHTA and CDR2 FQGNSA. J lost 4 bases, V lost 4 bases, and 3 bases had no gene match. This CDR3 has 15 residues.

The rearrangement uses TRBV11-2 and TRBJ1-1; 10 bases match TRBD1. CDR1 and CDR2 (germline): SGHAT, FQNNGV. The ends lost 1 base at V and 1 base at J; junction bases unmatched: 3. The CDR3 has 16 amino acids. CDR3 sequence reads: CASSLGGQGRNTEAFF. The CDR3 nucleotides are TGTGCCAGCAGCTTAGGGGGACAGGGGAGGAACACTGAAGCTTTCTTT.

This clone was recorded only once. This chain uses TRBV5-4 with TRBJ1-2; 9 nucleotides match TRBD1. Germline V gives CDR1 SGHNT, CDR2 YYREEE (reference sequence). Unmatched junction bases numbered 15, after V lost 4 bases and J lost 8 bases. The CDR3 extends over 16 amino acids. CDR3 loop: CASSPGAGTGPAGYTF. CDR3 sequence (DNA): TGTGCCAGCAGCCCAGGGGCCGGGACAGGGCCAGCCGGCTACACCTTC.

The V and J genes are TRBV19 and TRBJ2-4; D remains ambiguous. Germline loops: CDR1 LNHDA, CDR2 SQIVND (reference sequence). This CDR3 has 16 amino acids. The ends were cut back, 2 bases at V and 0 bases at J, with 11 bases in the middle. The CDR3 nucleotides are TGTGCCAGTAGTATAAGGTGGCGGAGAGCCAAAAACATTCAGTACTTC. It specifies CASSIRWRRAKNIQYF.

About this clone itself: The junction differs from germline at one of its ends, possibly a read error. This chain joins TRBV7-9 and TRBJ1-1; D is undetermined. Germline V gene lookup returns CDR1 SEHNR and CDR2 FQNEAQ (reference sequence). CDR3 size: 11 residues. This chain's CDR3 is CSSSLGAEAFF. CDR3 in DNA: TGTTCCAGCAGCTTAGGCGCTGAAGCTTTCTTT.

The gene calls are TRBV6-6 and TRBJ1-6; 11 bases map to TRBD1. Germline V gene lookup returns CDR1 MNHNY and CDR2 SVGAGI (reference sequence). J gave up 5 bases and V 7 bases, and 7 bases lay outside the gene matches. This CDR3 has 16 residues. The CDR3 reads CASNQGQGVNNSPLHF. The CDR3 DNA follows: TGTGCCAGCAACCAGGGACAGGGGGTCAATAATTCACCCCTCCACTTT.

In nucleotides, the CDR3 is TGTGCCAGCAGCTCAGCGGGGGTCACAGATACGCAGTATTTT. This encodes CASSSAGVTDTQYF. V gene TRBV13 combines with J gene TRBJ2-3, with 8 nucleotides matching TRBD2. With 4 bases clipped from V and 2 bases from J, the junction kept 2 bases outside the gene matches. The CDR3 is 14 residues long. Germline V gives CDR1 PRHDT, CDR2 FYEKMQ (reference sequence).

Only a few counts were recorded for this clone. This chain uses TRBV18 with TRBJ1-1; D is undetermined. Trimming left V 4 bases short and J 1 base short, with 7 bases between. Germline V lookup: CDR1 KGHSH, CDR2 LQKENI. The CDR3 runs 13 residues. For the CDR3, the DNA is TGTGCCAGCTCACGTGGGAGGAACACTGAAGCTTTCTTT. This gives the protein CASSRGRNTEAFF.

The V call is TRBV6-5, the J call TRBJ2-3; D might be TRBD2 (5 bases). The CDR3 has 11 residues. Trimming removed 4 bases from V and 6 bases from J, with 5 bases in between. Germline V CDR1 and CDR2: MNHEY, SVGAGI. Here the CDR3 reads CASSSGDTQYF. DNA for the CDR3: TGTGCCAGCAGTTCGGGGGATACGCAGTATTTT.

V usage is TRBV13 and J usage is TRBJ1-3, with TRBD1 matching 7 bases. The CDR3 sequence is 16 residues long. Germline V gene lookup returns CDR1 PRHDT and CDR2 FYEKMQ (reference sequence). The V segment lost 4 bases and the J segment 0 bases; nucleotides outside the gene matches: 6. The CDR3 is CASSSRQGSSGNTIYF. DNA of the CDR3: TGTGCCAGCAGCTCTCGACAGGGTAGCTCTGGAAACACCATATATTTT.

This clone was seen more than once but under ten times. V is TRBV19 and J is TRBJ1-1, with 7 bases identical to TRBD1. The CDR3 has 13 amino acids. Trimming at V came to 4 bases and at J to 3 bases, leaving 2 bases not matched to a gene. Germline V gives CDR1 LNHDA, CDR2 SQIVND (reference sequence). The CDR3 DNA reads TGTGCCAGTAGTAGCCAGGGGGACACTGAAGCTTTCTTT. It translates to CASSSQGDTEAFF. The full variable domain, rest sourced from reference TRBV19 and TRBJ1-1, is DGGITQSPKYLFRKEGQNVTLSCEQNLNHDAMYWYRQDPGQGLRLIYYSQIVNDFQKGDIAEGYSVSREKKESFPLTVTSAQKNPTAFYLCASSSQGDTEAFFGQGTRLTVV.

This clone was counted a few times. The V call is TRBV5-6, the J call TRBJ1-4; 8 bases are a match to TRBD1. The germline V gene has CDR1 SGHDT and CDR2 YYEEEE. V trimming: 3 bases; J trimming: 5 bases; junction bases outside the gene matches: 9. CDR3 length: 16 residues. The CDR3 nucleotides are TGTGCCAGCAGCTCGTTTACCACAGGGGGGAATGAAAAACTGTTTTTT. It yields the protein CASSSFTTGGNEKLFF.

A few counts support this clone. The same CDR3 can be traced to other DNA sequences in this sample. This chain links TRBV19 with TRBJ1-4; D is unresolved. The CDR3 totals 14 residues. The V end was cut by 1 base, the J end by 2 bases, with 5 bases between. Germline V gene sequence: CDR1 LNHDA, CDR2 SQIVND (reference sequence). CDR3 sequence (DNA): TGTGCCAGTAGTATAGGAACTACTAATGAAAAACTGTTTTTT. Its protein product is CASSIGTTNEKLFF. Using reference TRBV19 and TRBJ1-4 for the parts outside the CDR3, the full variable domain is DGGITQSPKYLFRKEGQNVTLSCEQNLNHDAMYWYRQDPGQGLRLIYYSQIVNDFQKGDIAEGYSVSREKKESFPLTVTSAQKNPTAFYLCASSIGTTNEKLFFGSGTQLSVL.

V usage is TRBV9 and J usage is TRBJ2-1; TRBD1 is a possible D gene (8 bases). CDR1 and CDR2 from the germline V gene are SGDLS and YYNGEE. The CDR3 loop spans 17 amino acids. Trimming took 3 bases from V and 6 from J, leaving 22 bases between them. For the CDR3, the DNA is TGTGCCAGCAGCGGGGGATTGCGGACAGGGAGGGTCAATGAGCAGTTCTTC. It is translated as CASSGGLRTGRVNEQFF.

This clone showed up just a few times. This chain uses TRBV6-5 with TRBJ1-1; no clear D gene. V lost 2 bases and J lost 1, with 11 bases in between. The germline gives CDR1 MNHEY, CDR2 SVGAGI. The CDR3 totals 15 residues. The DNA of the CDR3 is TGTGCCAGCAGTTACACCAATACAGCGAACACTGAAGCTTTCTTT. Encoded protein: CASSYTNTANTEAFF.

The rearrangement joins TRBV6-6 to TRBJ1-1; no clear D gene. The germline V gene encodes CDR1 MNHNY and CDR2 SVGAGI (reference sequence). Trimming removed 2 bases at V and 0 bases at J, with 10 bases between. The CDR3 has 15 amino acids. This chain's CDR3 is CASSYGRSMNTEAFF. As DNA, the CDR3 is TGTGCCAGCAGTTACGGTCGGAGCATGAACACTGAAGCTTTCTTT.

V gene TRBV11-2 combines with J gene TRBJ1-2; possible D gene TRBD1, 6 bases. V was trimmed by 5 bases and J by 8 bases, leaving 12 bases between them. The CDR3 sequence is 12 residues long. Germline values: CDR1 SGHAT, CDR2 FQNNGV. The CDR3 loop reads CASSEGGWGYTF. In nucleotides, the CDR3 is TGTGCCAGCAGCGAAGGGGGTTGGGGCTACACCTTC.

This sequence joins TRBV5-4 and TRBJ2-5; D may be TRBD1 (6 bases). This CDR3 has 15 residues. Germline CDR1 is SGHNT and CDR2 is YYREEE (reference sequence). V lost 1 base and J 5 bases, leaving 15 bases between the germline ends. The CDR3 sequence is CASSLNQGTAETQYF. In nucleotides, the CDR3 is TGTGCCAGCAGCTTGAATCAGGGGACGGCGGAGACCCAGTACTTC.

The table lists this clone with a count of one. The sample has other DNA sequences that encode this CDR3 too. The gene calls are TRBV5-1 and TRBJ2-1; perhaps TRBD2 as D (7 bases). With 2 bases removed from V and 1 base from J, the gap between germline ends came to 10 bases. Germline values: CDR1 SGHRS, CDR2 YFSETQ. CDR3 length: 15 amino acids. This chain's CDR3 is CASSFEGGSYNEQFF. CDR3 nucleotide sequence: TGCGCCAGCAGCTTTGAGGGGGGGTCCTACAATGAGCAGTTCTTC.

The CDR3: CASEGRGYSGNTIYF. The CDR3 nucleotides read TGTGCCAGCGAAGGCAGAGGGTACTCTGGAAACACCATATATTTT. This rearrangement joins TRBV6-5 to TRBJ1-3; D is undetermined. The V and J ends lost 8 bases and 0 bases respectively, with 14 bases between them. From germline, CDR1 is MNHEY and CDR2 SVGAGI. This CDR3 has 15 residues.

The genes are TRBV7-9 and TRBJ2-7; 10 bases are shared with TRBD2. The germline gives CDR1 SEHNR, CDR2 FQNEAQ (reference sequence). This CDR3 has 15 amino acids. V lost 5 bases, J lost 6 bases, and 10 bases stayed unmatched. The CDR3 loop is CASSPLAGDSFEQYF. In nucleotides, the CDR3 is TGTGCCAGCAGCCCTCTAGCGGGGGACAGCTTCGAGCAGTACTTC.

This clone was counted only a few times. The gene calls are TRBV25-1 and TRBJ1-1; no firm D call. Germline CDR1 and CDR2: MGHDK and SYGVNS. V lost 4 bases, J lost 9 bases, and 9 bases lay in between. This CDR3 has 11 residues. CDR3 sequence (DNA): TGTGCCAGCAGTGGCGGCCGGCAAGCTTTCTTT. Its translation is CASSGGRQAFF. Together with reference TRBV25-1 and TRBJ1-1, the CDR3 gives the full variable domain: EADIYQTPRYLVIGTGKKITLECSQTMGHDKMYWYQQDPGMELHLIHYSYGVNSTEKGDLSSESTVSRIRTEHFPLTLESARPSHTSQYLCASSGGRQAFFGQGTRLTVV.

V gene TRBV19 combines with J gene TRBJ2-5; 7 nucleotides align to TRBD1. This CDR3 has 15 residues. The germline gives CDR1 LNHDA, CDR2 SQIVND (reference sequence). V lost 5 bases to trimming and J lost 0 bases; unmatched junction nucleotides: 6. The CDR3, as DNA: TGTGCCAGTAGTGTCCCCGGGACAGACCAAGAGACCCAGTACTTC. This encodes CASSVPGTDQETQYF. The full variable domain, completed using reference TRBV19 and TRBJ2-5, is DGGITQSPKYLFRKEGQNVTLSCEQNLNHDAMYWYRQDPGQGLRLIYYSQIVNDFQKGDIAEGYSVSREKKESFPLTVTSAQKNPTAFYLCASSVPGTDQETQYFGPGTRLLVL.

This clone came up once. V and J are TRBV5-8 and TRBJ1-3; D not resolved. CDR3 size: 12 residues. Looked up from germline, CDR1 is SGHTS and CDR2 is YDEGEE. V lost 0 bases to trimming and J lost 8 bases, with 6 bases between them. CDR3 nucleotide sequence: TGTGCCAGCAGCTTGGTCCTTGACACCATATATTTT. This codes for CASSLVLDTIYF.

The CDR3 sequence: CASSEGQSNQPQHF. CDR3 nucleotide sequence: TGTGCCAGCAGTGAGGGACAGAGCAATCAGCCCCAGCATTTT. This chain uses TRBV6-4 with TRBJ1-5; 7 nucleotides match TRBD1. The CDR3 covers 14 residues. Trimming cost V 3 bases and J 1 base; bases outside gene matches: 0. CDR1 and CDR2 from the germline V gene are MRHNA and SNTAGT.